This T cell receptor (beta chain) is drawn from a study of human T cells and chemical hapten exposure. Study summary: Small pooled library volume differences chiefly drove per-sample TCR yield variation. General observations from the study: TCRs exceeding 1 in 1000 frequency stayed unchanged with DPC sensitization.

The time point was: healthy volunteer bleed at 6 weeks. Whole blood, unfractionated, served as the material for total RNA extraction. Trimming pared 1 base from V and 8 bases from J, leaving 14 bases between. The CDR3 runs 14 residues. The study used a library that attached unique molecular identifiers to individual cDNA molecules. In the original analysis: TCR counts had a median of about 100,000 per sample and spanned about 20,000 to 700,000. TCRdb recomputed calls from the RACE reads with MiXCR, one row per CDR3 protein. TCRdb, rather than the study authors, made the V and J calls. The table shows more than 60,000 distinct CDR3 sequences, with about 8.7% occurring only once. This clonotype was picked up a small number of times. The antigen remains unidentified.

The source is a male donor in good health. Some clones in this sample may be carry-over from other donors' samples. V usage is TRBV12-3 or TRBV12-4 and J usage is TRBJ1-1, with TRBD1 as a possible D gene (5 bases). Sequenced sample: whole blood. CDR3 amino acids: CASSLGQPGNEAFF. The CDR3 DNA reads as TGTGCCAGCAGTTTAGGACAGCCGGGGAACGAAGCTTTCTTT.